Listed here are 18 T cell receptor beta chains from one sample, sequenced in a study of immune heterogeneity within non-small cell lung tumors. The authors used approximately 540 ng of bulk tumor genomic DNA per sample as template. Biopsies, several per primary tumor and spaced far apart, were collected during surgery. Curative operations were performed on patients who had untreated, newly diagnosed non-small cell lung cancer. A first 10-cycle multiplex round used 32 V-gene and 13 J-gene primers on TCR beta CDR3. TCRdb called the multiplex PCR reads again in MiXCR, with one record for every CDR3 protein. Here the sample spans fewer than 12,000 distinct CDR3 sequences, under 30% being singletons. Sequencing input: lung tumor tissue. Source of these receptors: an older woman with non-small cell lung cancer.

In this sample, this clonotype turned up a few times. The gene calls are TRBV24-1 and TRBJ2-3; possible D gene TRBD2, 6 bases. Between the trimmed V and J ends, which lost 4 bases and 4 bases, there was a span of 20 bases. Looked up from germline, CDR1 is KGHDR and CDR2 is SFDVKD. This CDR3 contains 17 residues. The CDR3 nucleotides read TGTGCCACCAGTGACCCCTTTCCGGGACGGGGGTCAGATACGCAGTATTTT. Protein product: CATSDPFPGRGSDTQYF.

This clonotype rates as medium-sized. This rearrangement joins TRBV20-1 to TRBJ2-3, with D unclear. Trimming took 6 bases from V and 4 from J, leaving 5 bases between them. The CDR3 spans 10 residues. Germline V lookup: CDR1 DFQATT, CDR2 SNEGSKA (reference sequence). CDR3 protein: CSAEADTQYF. CDR3 DNA: TGCAGTGCCGAAGCAGATACGCAGTATTTT.

The CDR3 spells CSASVTGNTIYF. DNA for the CDR3: TGCAGTGCTAGTGTCACTGGAAACACCATATATTTT. The V gene is TRBV20-1, the J gene TRBJ1-3; D unresolved. Trimming stripped 3 bases from V and 2 bases from J, with 5 bases between. CDR1 DFQATT and CDR2 SNEGSKA come from the germline V gene (reference sequence). CDR3 length equals 12 residues.

Of note for this clonotype: A much bigger clone sits one base away, suggesting this may be a read error. The J gene is TRBJ1-4, the V gene TRBV2; TRBD1 is a possible D gene (6 bases). CDR1 is SNHLY and CDR2 is FYNNEI in the germline V gene. This CDR3 region has 14 residues. The CDR3 spells CASIEEGGNEKLFF. The CDR3 bases are TGTGCCAGCATTGAAGAGGGGGGGAATGAAAAACTGTTTTTT.

In its sample, this clonotype was seen many times. The rearrangement joins TRBV9 to TRBJ1-5; possible D gene TRBD1, 5 bases. The CDR3 extends over 15 amino acids. V shed 0 bases and J shed 3 bases, with 10 bases lying between them. Germline V gives CDR1 SGDLS, CDR2 YYNGEE. CDR3 sequence: CASSVGQGDNQPQHF. CDR3 coding DNA: TGTGCCAGCAGCGTAGGCCAGGGCGACAATCAGCCCCAGCATTTT.

Comments on this clonotype: At one of its ends the junction is not consistent with the germline gene, which may arise from a read error. The V gene is TRBV30, the J gene TRBJ2-1; 7 bases map to TRBD1. The J call may be faulty, since TRBJ2-3 better matches the DNA end. The CDR3 spans 16 residues. Germline V CDR1 and CDR2: GTSNPN, SVGIG (reference sequence). CDR3 nucleotide sequence: TGTGCCTGGACTCCCCAGGGGGAGTGGAAGACAGATAGGCAGTATTTT. Protein product: CAWTPQGEWKTDRQYF.

The chain recombines TRBV7-9 with TRBJ2-7, with D perhaps matching TRBD2 (6 bases). Germline-derived CDR1 and CDR2 are SEHNR and FQNEAQ (reference sequence). CDR3 length: 15 residues. V was clipped by 5 bases and J by 0 bases, with 14 bases between them. The DNA for the CDR3 is TGTGCCAGCAGCGGGGGGACGGGGAGCTCCTACGAGCAGTACTTC. Amino acids: CASSGGTGSSYEQYF.

This clonotype was counted a few times. A much larger clone differs by one base, so this may be a read error. The chain couples TRBV6-1 to TRBJ2-1; no definite D call. CDR3 length: 16 amino acids. V was clipped by 7 bases and J by 5 bases, with 21 bases between them. Per germline, CDR1 MNHNS and CDR2 SASEGT. CDR3 DNA sequence: TGTGCCAGCAATCGACCGGTACGAGGAGCCGACAATGAGCAGTTCTTC. Translating it yields CASNRPVRGADNEQFF.

This clonotype was seen only a few times. This chain connects TRBV10-3 to TRBJ2-1, with no clear D. The CDR3 extends over 11 amino acids. V dropped 0 bases and J dropped 9 bases, with 3 bases sitting between them. Germline values: CDR1 ENHRY, CDR2 SYGVKD. The CDR3, as DNA: TGTGCCATCAGTGAGTCAACTGAGCAGTTCTTC. Its protein is CAISESTEQFF.

This clonotype has ten or more counts. This chain joins TRBV3-1 and TRBJ1-1, with TRBD1 as a possible D gene (5 bases). V was pared by 5 bases and J by 4 bases, with 14 bases between. The CDR3 length is 14 residues. CDR1 is LGHDT and CDR2 is YNNKEL in the germline V gene (reference sequence). Written as DNA, the CDR3 is TGTGCCAGCAGCTTAGGGGTGGAGGCCACTGAAGCTTTCTTT. Protein product: CASSLGVEATEAFF.

This chain uses TRBV20-1 with TRBJ2-7; weak D call: TRBD1 (6 bases). The V gene's germline CDR1 is DFQATT and CDR2 SNEGSKA (reference sequence). Deletions cut 2 bases from V and 3 bases from J, with 11 bases between. The CDR3 extends over 13 amino acids. DNA for the CDR3: TGCAGTGCTAGAAGGACAGACCTCTACGAGCAGTACTTC. Translation gives CSARRTDLYEQYF.

CDR3 sequence (DNA): TGTGCCAGCAGTGAAACCTATCCTAGTTTGGAGACCCAGTACTTC. It yields the protein CASSETYPSLETQYF. The chain uses TRBV2 and TRBJ2-5; D is uncertain. Germline V lookup: CDR1 SNHLY, CDR2 FYNNEI. This CDR3 has 15 amino acids. V was trimmed by 2 bases and J by 5 bases, leaving 15 bases between them.

In this sample, this clonotype turned up many times. The rearrangement joins TRBV11-1 to TRBJ2-1; unclear D gene. Per germline, CDR1 SGHAT and CDR2 FQDESV (reference sequence). V was clipped by 3 bases and J by 3 bases, with 3 bases between them. This CDR3 is 12 amino acids long. The CDR3 spells CASSFIYNEQFF. The DNA for the CDR3 is TGTGCCAGCAGCTTTATCTACAATGAGCAGTTCTTC.

This clonotype showed up many times. The J gene is TRBJ2-3, the V gene TRBV11-3; D perhaps matches TRBD2 (6 bases). This CDR3 is built from 15 residues. The V end lost 3 bases, the J end lost 2 bases, and 12 bases lay between the germline ends. Germline loops: CDR1 SGHNT, CDR2 YENEEA. As DNA, the CDR3 is TGTGCCAGCAGCTTTGGGCGGGGATACACAGATACGCAGTATTTT. Amino acid sequence: CASSFGRGYTDTQYF.

The chain employs TRBV19 and TRBJ1-1; TRBD1 matches 8 bases. The CDR3 has 14 amino acids. The germline V gene encodes CDR1 LNHDA and CDR2 SQIVND (reference sequence). V trimming: 4 bases; J trimming: 0 bases; junction bases outside the gene matches: 1. The CDR3 spells CASSKTGVNTEAFF. CDR3 DNA: TGTGCCAGTAGTAAGACAGGGGTGAACACTGAAGCTTTCTTT.

This clonotype is labeled as medium-sized (0.01 to 0.1%). The V gene is TRBV15, the J gene TRBJ1-4; TRBD1 is a possible D gene (5 bases). The V gene lost 1 base and the J gene lost 1 base, with 13 bases spanning the gap. Germline CDR1 and CDR2: LNHNV and YYDKDF (reference sequence). The CDR3 runs 17 residues. Here the CDR3 DNA reads TGTGCCACCAGCAGAGGGGCAGGGCTCTTAACTAATGAAAAACTGTTTTTT. This gives the protein CATSRGAGLLTNEKLFF.

This clonotype was observed many times. The rearrangement joins TRBV27 to TRBJ2-3; no clear D. The V end was cut by 2 bases, the J end by 5 bases, with 11 bases between. The CDR3 has 14 amino acids. Germline lookup yields CDR1 MNHEY and CDR2 SMNVEV (reference sequence). DNA for the CDR3: TGTGCCAGCAGTTTAGACCGCCACCGAGATACGCAGTATTTT. Its translation: CASSLDRHRDTQYF.

V usage is TRBV30 and J usage is TRBJ2-1, with no clear D. This CDR3 contains 12 residues. The germline V gene encodes CDR1 GTSNPN and CDR2 SVGIG (reference sequence). The germline V and J ends were trimmed by 4 bases and 5 bases, with 9 bases remaining between them. The CDR3 coding sequence is TGTGCCTGGAAGTACCCTAACAATGAGCAGTTCTTC. Translation gives CAWKYPNNEQFF.